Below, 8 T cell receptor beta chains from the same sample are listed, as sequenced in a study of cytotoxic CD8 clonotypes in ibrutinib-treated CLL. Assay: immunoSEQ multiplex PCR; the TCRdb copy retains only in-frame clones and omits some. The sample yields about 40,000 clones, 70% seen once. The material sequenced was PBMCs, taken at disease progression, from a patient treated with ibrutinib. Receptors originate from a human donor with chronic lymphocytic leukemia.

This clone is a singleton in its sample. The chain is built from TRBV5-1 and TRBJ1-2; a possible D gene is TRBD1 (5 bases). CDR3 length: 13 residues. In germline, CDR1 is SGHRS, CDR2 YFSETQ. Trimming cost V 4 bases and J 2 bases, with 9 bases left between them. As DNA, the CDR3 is TGCGCCAGCAGCCTACAGGAAAACTATGGCTACACCTTC. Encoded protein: CASSLQENYGYTF. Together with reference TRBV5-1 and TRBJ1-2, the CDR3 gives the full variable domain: KAGVTQTPRYLIKTRGQQVTLSCSPISGHRSVSWYQQTPGQGLQFLFEYFSETQRNKGNFPGRFSGRQFSNSRSEMNVSTLELGDSALYLCASSLQENYGYTFGSGTRLTVV.

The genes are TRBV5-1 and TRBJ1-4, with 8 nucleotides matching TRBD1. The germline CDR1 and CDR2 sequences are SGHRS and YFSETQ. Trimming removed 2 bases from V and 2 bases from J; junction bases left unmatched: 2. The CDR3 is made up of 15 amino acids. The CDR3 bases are TGCGCCAGCAGCTTCACAGGGGGGACTAATGAAAAACTGTTTTTT. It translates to CASSFTGGTNEKLFF.

This CDR3 is CASSLRTGRTDTQYF. CDR3 sequence (DNA): TGTGCCAGCAGCCTTAGGACAGGACGCACAGATACGCAGTATTTT. The rearrangement uses TRBV5-6 and TRBJ2-3; 7 nucleotides line up with TRBD1. J gave up 1 base and V 4 bases, and 6 bases lay outside the gene matches. The germline gives CDR1 SGHDT, CDR2 YYEEEE. The CDR3 sequence is 15 residues long. Full variable domain (missing parts from reference TRBV5-6 and TRBJ2-3): DAGVTQSPTHLIKTRGQQVTLRCSPKSGHDTVSWYQQALGQGPQFIFQYYEEEERQRGNFPDRFSGHQFPNYSSELNVNALLLGDSALYLCASSLRTGRTDTQYFGPGTRLTVL.

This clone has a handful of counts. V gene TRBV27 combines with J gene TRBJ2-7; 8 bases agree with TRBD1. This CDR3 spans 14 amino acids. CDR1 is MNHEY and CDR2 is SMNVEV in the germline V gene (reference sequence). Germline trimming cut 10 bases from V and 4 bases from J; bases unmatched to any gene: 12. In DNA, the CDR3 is TGTGCCACCCACCCCCTAACAGGGGGGTACGAGCAGTACTTC. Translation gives CATHPLTGGYEQYF.

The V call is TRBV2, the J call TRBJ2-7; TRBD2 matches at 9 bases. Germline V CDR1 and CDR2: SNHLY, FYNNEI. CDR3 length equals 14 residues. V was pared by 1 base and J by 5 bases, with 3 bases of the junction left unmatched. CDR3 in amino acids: CASSEGLAGHEQYF. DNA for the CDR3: TGTGCCAGCAGTGAAGGGCTAGCGGGGCACGAGCAGTACTTC. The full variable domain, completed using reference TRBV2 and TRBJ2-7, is EPEVTQTPSHQVTQMGQEVILRCVPISNHLYFYWYRQILGQKVEFLVSFYNNEISEKSEIFDDQFSVERPDGSNFTLKIRSTKLEDSAMYFCASSEGLAGHEQYFGPGTRLTVT.

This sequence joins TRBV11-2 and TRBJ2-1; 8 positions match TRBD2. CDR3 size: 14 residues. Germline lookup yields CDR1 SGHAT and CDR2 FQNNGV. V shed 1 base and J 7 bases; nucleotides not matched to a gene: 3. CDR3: CASSLVSSGNEQFF. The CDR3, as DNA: TGTGCCAGCAGCTTAGTTTCTAGCGGGAATGAGCAGTTCTTC.

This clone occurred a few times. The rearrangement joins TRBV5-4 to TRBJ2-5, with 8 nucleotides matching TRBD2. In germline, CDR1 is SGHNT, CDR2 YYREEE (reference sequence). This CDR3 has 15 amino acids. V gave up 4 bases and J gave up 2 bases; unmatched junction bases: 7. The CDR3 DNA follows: TGTGCCAGCAGCCCGGGGGGGGCCCGACAAGAGACCCAGTACTTC. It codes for CASSPGGARQETQYF.

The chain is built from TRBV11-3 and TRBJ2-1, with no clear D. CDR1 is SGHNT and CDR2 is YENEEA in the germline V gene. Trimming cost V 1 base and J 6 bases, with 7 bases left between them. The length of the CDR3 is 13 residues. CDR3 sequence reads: CASSLGPLNEQFF. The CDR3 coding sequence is TGTGCCAGCAGCTTAGGCCCCCTCAATGAGCAGTTCTTC.